Detailed here is one TCR beta chain. Germline trimming cut 4 bases from V and 4 bases from J; bases unmatched to any gene: 4. The CDR3 is 16 residues long. The V gene's germline CDR1 is SGHRS and CDR2 YFSETQ. The sample comes from a study of blood T cell repertoires in COVID-19. Authors' analysis steps: For nucleated cells, counts were estimated from reference gene primer amplification. Clones were sequenced by immunoSEQ multiplex PCR, and TCRdb holds only the in-frame ones, with some missing. V and J calls and clone size are as listed in that table; D and trimming were resolved from the DNA. Counted here are tens of thousands of clones, 85% to 90% occurring once; the ten biggest clones make up roughly 9.7%.

This sequence was found in a human donor in a cohort sampled during active COVID-19. The chain is built from TRBV5-1 and TRBJ2-5; 16 nucleotides agree with TRBD2. Sequencing was performed on peripheral blood. The CDR3 loop is CASSGGLAGGRETQYF. CDR3 nucleotides: TGCGCCAGCAGCGGGGGACTAGCGGGAGGGAGAGAGACCCAGTACTTC.